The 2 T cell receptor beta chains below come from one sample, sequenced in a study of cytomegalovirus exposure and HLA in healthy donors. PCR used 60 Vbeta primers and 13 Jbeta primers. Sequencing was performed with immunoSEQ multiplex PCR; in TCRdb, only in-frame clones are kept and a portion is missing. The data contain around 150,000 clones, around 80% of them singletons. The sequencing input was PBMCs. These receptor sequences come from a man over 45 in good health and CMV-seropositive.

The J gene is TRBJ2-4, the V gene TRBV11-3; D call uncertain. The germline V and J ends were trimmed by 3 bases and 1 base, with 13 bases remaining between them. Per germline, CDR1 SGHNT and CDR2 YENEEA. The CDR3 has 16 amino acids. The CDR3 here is CASSLIRGLAKNIQYF. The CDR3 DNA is TGTGCCAGCAGCTTGATTAGAGGCCTGGCCAAAAACATTCAGTACTTC.

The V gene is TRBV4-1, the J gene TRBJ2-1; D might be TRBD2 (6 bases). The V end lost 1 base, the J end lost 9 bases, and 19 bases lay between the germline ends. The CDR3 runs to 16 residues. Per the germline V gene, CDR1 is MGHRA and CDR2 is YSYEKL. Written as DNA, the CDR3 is TGCGCCAGCAGCCAAGTCCCCGGGACTTCTATCGGTGAGCAGTTCTTC. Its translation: CASSQVPGTSIGEQFF.